Listed below are T cell receptor beta chains from one sample, sequenced in a study of blood T cell repertoires in COVID-19. Sequencing used immunoSEQ multiplex PCR; TCRdb keeps in-frame clones, though not all of them. The data contain about 59,000 clones, 80% to 90% of them singletons. Sequencing was done on a sample of peripheral blood. The source of these receptors is a man in his 60s with COVID-19, enrolled during active disease. CDR3s include the opening cysteine and the closing phenylalanine or tryptophan. The D gene is left open where the match is weak. A clone size is listed for some rows: how often the clone was seen (once, few, many), or a class if it is expanded.

v_call	j_call	d_call	clone_size	cdr3_nt	cdr3_aa
TRBV27	TRBJ1-4	NA	NA	TGTGCCAGCAGTTTGGACTCCCACCCAACTAATGAAAAACTGTTTTTT	CASSLDSHPTNEKLFF
TRBV5-4	TRBJ2-5	TRBD2	NA	TGTGCCAGCAGCTACCGATTAGCGGGGGGAGAGACCCAGTACTTC	CASSYRLAGGETQYF
TRBV5-5	TRBJ1-1	TRBD1	few	TGTGCCAGCAGCTCCATCAGGGGGACTGAAGCTTTCTTT	CASSSIRGTEAFF
TRBV19	TRBJ1-6	TRBD1	NA	TGTGCCAGTAGTATCCGACCGACAGGGCTTGTTTATTCACCCCTCCACTTT	CASSIRPTGLVYSPLHF
TRBV9	TRBJ2-5	TRBD1	NA	TGTGCCAGCAGCGGCGACAGGGGGCGCGGAAAAGAGACCCAGTACTTC	CASSGDRGRGKETQYF
TRBV7-9	TRBJ2-7	NA	NA	TGTGCCAGCAGCTTTGCAGCCTACGAGCAGTACTTC	CASSFAAYEQYF
TRBV7-2	TRBJ2-5	TRBD2	NA	TGTGCCAGCAGCTTAGCGCGTACGGGAGGGAGGAGGGAGACCCAGTACTTC	CASSLARTGGRRETQYF
TRBV24-1	TRBJ2-1	TRBD2	NA	TGTGCCACGTCAGCGGGGGGGGCGTACAATGAGCAGTTCTTC	CATSAGGAYNEQFF
TRBV5-6	TRBJ1-2	TRBD1	once	TGTGCCAGCAGCCTGGTGGCCACGGGACAGCGGAGCGGCTACACCTTC	CASSLVATGQRSGYTF
TRBV12-5	TRBJ1-6	NA	NA	TGTGCTAGTGGTTTCCGGGATTCGGGATCACCCCTCCACTTT	CASGFRDSGSPLHF
TRBV19	TRBJ1-5	NA	NA	TGTGCCAGTACAAATACAGGGCTCAATCAGCCCCAGCATTTT	CASTNTGLNQPQHF
TRBV2	TRBJ2-1	NA	NA	TGTGCCAGCAGTTTTTTAGGACAGGAGCAGTTCTTC	CASSFLGQEQFF
TRBV5-6	TRBJ2-7	TRBD1	NA	TGTGCCAGCAGCTTGGTGGGACAGGCCTACGAGCAGTACTTC	CASSLVGQAYEQYF
TRBV5-8	TRBJ1-2	TRBD1	NA	TGTGCCAGCAGTCCCGGGACAGCTACTTATGGCTACACCTTC	CASSPGTATYGYTF
TRBV5-6	TRBJ1-3	NA	NA	TGTGCCAGCAGCTTGCGGGGGTTTGAAAACACCATATATTTT	CASSLRGFENTIYF
TRBV15	TRBJ2-1	NA	NA	TGTGCCACCAGCAGAGATCCTGGGCAAAGGTCGGTAGAGCAGTTCTTC	CATSRDPGQRSVEQFF
TRBV5-1	TRBJ1-2	NA	NA	TGCGCCAGCAGCGGAATGACAGCTAACTATGGCTACACCTTC	CASSGMTANYGYTF
TRBV6-6	TRBJ2-3	TRBD1	NA	TGTGCCAGCGACAGGGGGCGAGGCACAGATACGCAGTATTTT	CASDRGRGTDTQYF
TRBV5-4	TRBJ1-2	TRBD1	NA	TGTGCCAGCAGCTTAGGGGGACAGGGGGCATACTATGGCTACACCTTC	CASSLGGQGAYYGYTF
TRBV14	TRBJ1-6	NA	NA	TGTGCCAGCAATTCCCAGGGATCGCGGTCACCCCTCCACTTT	CASNSQGSRSPLHF
TRBV6-1	TRBJ1-1	NA	once	TGTGCCAGCAGTGAATTCAGGGGACAAGGGACTGAAGCTTTCTTT	CASSEFRGQGTEAFF
TRBV11-1	TRBJ2-7	NA	NA	TGTGCCAGCAGCTCCTCCGGGATTCGGCTGTACTTC	CASSSSGIRLYF
TRBV7-9	TRBJ1-1	NA	NA	TGTGCCAGCAGCTACGGGGAGAACACTGAAGCTTTCTTT	CASSYGENTEAFF
TRBV12-3/TRBV12-4	TRBJ2-3	NA	NA	TGTGCCAGCAGGGAGAGGGAGTATACGCAGTATTTT	CASREREYTQYF
TRBV7-6	TRBJ1-5	TRBD1	NA	TGTGCCAGCAGCCAAACCACAGGGGGCTTTGGCAATCAGCCCCAGCATTTT	CASSQTTGGFGNQPQHF